The 12 T cell receptor beta chains below come from one sample, sequenced in a study of PD-1 blockade in classical Hodgkin lymphoma. Here immunoSEQ multiplex PCR was the method, and the copy in TCRdb shows in-frame clones only, minus some. Among several thousand clones listed, roughly four fifths were seen once. Each patient relapsed following autologous stem cell transplantation, and prior brentuximab vedotin exposure differed. Here the sequenced sample was peripheral blood mononuclear cells (PBMCs), taken before the second cycle of nivolumab. Source of these receptors: a human donor with classical Hodgkin lymphoma.

V gene TRBV29-1 combines with J gene TRBJ1-2; tentative D call: TRBD1 (5 bases). This CDR3 region has 12 residues. The V end lost 7 bases, the J end lost 3 bases, and 12 bases lay between the germline ends. CDR1 SQVTM and CDR2 ANQGSEA come from the germline V gene. In DNA, the CDR3 is TGCAGCGCCCTTAGGGGTGACTATGGCTACACCTTC. Its protein product is CSALRGDYGYTF.

This rearrangement joins TRBV14 to TRBJ2-3; D possibly corresponds to TRBD2 (6 bases). Germline V gene data show CDR1 as SGHDN and CDR2 as FVKESK. V was clipped by 4 bases and J by 2 bases, with 10 bases between them. The CDR3 is made up of 14 amino acids. The CDR3 loop is CASSPRDFTDTQYF. CDR3 nucleotide sequence: TGTGCCAGCAGCCCCCGGGACTTCACAGATACGCAGTATTTT.

In nucleotides, the CDR3 is TGTGCCAGCAGCGGACGACAGGGGAACATGAACACTGAAGCTTTCTTT. It codes for CASSGRQGNMNTEAFF. The chain has TRBV9 and TRBJ1-1; 8 nucleotides match TRBD1. The ends lost 3 bases at V and 0 bases at J; junction bases unmatched: 7. The germline V gene has CDR1 SGDLS and CDR2 YYNGEE. The CDR3 loop spans 16 amino acids.

The V and J genes are TRBV6-5 and TRBJ1-6; D not certain. The CDR3 sequence is 13 residues long. The V gene's germline CDR1 is MNHEY and CDR2 SVGAGI. Trimming took 4 bases from V and 10 from J, leaving 11 bases between them. The CDR3 here is CASSSPEDSPLHF. The CDR3 nucleotides are TGTGCCAGCAGTTCCCCTGAGGACTCACCCCTCCACTTT.

The J gene is TRBJ2-1, the V gene TRBV7-9, with D possibly matching TRBD1 (5 bases). The CDR3 runs 17 residues. CDR1 is SEHNR, CDR2 FQNEAQ, per germline (reference sequence). With 4 bases removed from V and 2 bases from J, the gap between germline ends came to 18 bases. For the CDR3, the DNA is TGTGCCAGCAGCTCCCAGCTGGGGCCGTTACCCTACAATGAGCAGTTCTTC. This sequence encodes CASSSQLGPLPYNEQFF.

The genes are TRBV7-9 and TRBJ1-2; maybe TRBD1 (6 bases). V gave up 5 bases and J gave up 6 bases, with 16 bases separating them. The CDR3 totals 14 residues. Germline V gene data show CDR1 as SEHNR and CDR2 as FQNEAQ (reference sequence). The CDR3 protein is CASSGRTDDHGYTF. The DNA for the CDR3 is TGTGCCAGCAGCGGCAGGACAGACGACCATGGCTACACCTTC.

The chain employs TRBV9 and TRBJ1-1; no firm D call. The CDR3 contains 15 residues. Germline CDR1 and CDR2: SGDLS and YYNGEE. Trimming took off 1 base at V and 1 base at J, with 11 bases between the two ends. CDR3 in DNA: TGTGCCAGCAGCGTATTAGGCGCGGGGAACACTGAAGCTTTCTTT. Protein: CASSVLGAGNTEAFF.

V usage is TRBV19 and J usage is TRBJ2-1, with a tentative D call TRBD1 (5 bases). The CDR3 totals 13 residues. The V gene lost 8 bases and the J gene lost 6 bases, with 14 bases spanning the gap. The V gene's germline CDR1 is LNHDA and CDR2 SQIVND (reference sequence). CDR3 coding DNA: TGTGCCAGTGAAGTTGGGGCCACCAATGAGCAGTTCTTC. It translates to CASEVGATNEQFF.

The chain has TRBV29-1 and TRBJ2-5, with 7 bases aligning to TRBD2. This CDR3 contains 16 residues. The V gene's germline CDR1 is SQVTM and CDR2 ANQGSEA. The V segment lost 0 bases and the J segment 5 bases; nucleotides outside the gene matches: 12. CDR3 sequence reads: CSVEDKAGAHLETQYF. The CDR3 DNA is TGCAGCGTTGAAGATAAGGCGGGAGCACATCTTGAGACCCAGTACTTC.

The chain is built from TRBV29-1 and TRBJ1-4; 9 bases match TRBD1. CDR1 is SQVTM, CDR2 ANQGSEA, per germline. This CDR3 region has 15 residues. V dropped 0 bases and J dropped 10; count of bases not matched to a gene: 9. The CDR3 nucleotides read TGCAGCGTTGAAGATCGCGGACAGGGGACTGGAAAACTGTTTTTT. It specifies CSVEDRGQGTGKLFF. Full variable domain (missing parts from reference TRBV29-1 and TRBJ1-4): SAVISQKPSRDICQRGTSLTIQCQVDSQVTMMFWYRQQPGQSLTLIATANQGSEATYESGFVIDKFPISRPNLTFSTLTVSNMSPEDSSIYLCSVEDRGQGTGKLFFGSGTQLSVL.

This clone was picked up a small number of times. This chain connects TRBV28 to TRBJ2-7; D remains unclear. Germline V gene sequence: CDR1 MDHEN, CDR2 SYDVKM. V was trimmed by 6 bases and J by 2 bases, leaving 8 bases between them. The CDR3 runs to 12 residues. DNA for the CDR3: TGTGCCAGCAGCCGAGGTGCCTACGAGCAGTACTTC. Protein product: CASSRGAYEQYF.

V usage is TRBV10-3 and J usage is TRBJ2-5, with 9 bases aligning to TRBD1. V dropped 0 bases and J dropped 3; count of bases not matched to a gene: 2. The CDR3 extends over 15 amino acids. Germline loops: CDR1 ENHRY, CDR2 SYGVKD. CDR3 residues: CAISESTGGKETQYF. The CDR3 nucleotides read TGTGCCATCAGTGAGTCCACAGGGGGCAAAGAGACCCAGTACTTC.